This TCR beta chain originates from a study of OX40 agonist ivuxolimab in advanced cancers. Repertoires were generated with immunoSEQ multiplex PCR, while TCRdb's copy carries only in-frame clones and drops some. The sample has tens of thousands of clones, 85% to 90% seen once. CDR1 SGHRS and CDR2 YFSETQ come from the germline V gene. The CDR3 covers 15 residues. The germline V and J ends were trimmed by 5 bases and 4 bases, with 18 bases remaining between them. The genes are TRBV5-1 and TRBJ1-1; tentative D call: TRBD1 (5 bases). The sequence came from an adult with an advanced solid tumor such as melanoma, head and neck, liver or kidney cancer. The sequencing used CD4+ or CD8+ T cells sorted from blood, collected in a trial of the OX40 agonist ivuxolimab. The CDR3 nucleotides read TGCGCCAGCAGAGGGGAAGGAGGGTTTAGCACTGAAGCTTTCTTT. Translating gives CASRGEGGFSTEAFF.